Each of the 17 T cell receptor beta chains below was sequenced from the same sample in a study of blood T cell repertoires in COVID-19. The data were produced by immunoSEQ multiplex PCR, yet TCRdb's version contains in-frame clones alone and is incomplete. The sample gives about 80,000 clones, 90% of which show up once; around 4.1% is in the top ten. Sequencing input: peripheral blood. All receptors derive from a woman at least 80 years old with active or convalescent COVID-19.

V and J are TRBV10-3 and TRBJ1-1; D not certain. CDR3 length: 15 amino acids. V lost 9 bases, J lost 3 bases, and 20 bases lay in between. Germline V gene data show CDR1 as ENHRY and CDR2 as SYGVKD. CDR3 sequence (DNA): TGTGCCATGCGGGATGCGAGGGAAATGCACACTGAAGCTTTCTTT. It is translated as CAMRDAREMHTEAFF.

V usage is TRBV6-5 and J usage is TRBJ1-3, with a tentative D call TRBD1 (6 bases). This CDR3 has 14 residues. The germline gives CDR1 MNHEY, CDR2 SVGAGI. Deletions cut 6 bases from V and 1 base from J, with 10 bases between. CDR3 DNA sequence: TGTGCCAGCAGAGTACAGGGATCTGGAAACACCATATATTTT. Translation gives CASRVQGSGNTIYF.

The chain combines TRBV5-6 with TRBJ1-6; D gene ambiguous. CDR3 length: 13 amino acids. Germline CDR1 SGHDT, CDR2 YYEEEE. With 0 bases removed from V and 12 bases from J, the gap between germline ends came to 10 bases. CDR3 protein: CASSLARGEPLHF. The CDR3 DNA follows: TGTGCCAGCAGCTTGGCACGGGGTGAACCCCTCCACTTT.

The chain is built from TRBV5-4 and TRBJ1-3; maybe TRBD1 (5 bases). The CDR3 is 14 amino acids. V was clipped by 0 bases and J by 3 bases, with 7 bases between them. The germline V gene encodes CDR1 SGHNT and CDR2 YYREEE (reference sequence). The CDR3 loop reads CASSLVGVGNTIYF. CDR3 bases: TGTGCCAGCAGCTTGGTAGGGGTTGGAAACACCATATATTTT.

This rearrangement joins TRBV28 to TRBJ1-5, with 8 bases aligning to TRBD1. The CDR3 is made up of 12 amino acids. Germline trimming cut 5 bases from V and 16 bases from J; bases unmatched to any gene: 10. Per the germline V gene, CDR1 is MDHEN and CDR2 is SYDVKM. CDR3 sequence: CASSPPGGVLHF. The CDR3 DNA is TGTGCCAGCAGTCCTCCAGGGGGCGTTCTCCATTTT.

The genes are TRBV11-2 and TRBJ2-2; the match to TRBD1 covers 8 bases. The CDR3 length is 15 residues. Germline CDR1 reads SGHAT; CDR2 reads FQNNGV. V shed 6 bases and J 3 bases; nucleotides not matched to a gene: 6. CDR3 in amino acids: CASRLTGGDTGELFF. The CDR3 DNA reads as TGTGCCAGCAGATTAACAGGGGGAGACACCGGGGAGCTGTTTTTT.

This clone was seen a handful of times. The J gene is TRBJ2-5, the V gene TRBV7-8; TRBD2 matches at 12 bases. The germline V gene encodes CDR1 SGHVS and CDR2 FQNEAQ. This CDR3 is 14 amino acids long. Unmatched junction bases numbered 4, after V lost 1 base and J lost 10 bases. CDR3 bases: TGTGCCAGCAGCTTAGGACTAGCGGGAGCTTTCCAGTACTTC. Protein: CASSLGLAGAFQYF.

There are a few counts of this clone. The rearrangement links TRBV28 to TRBJ2-7; 13 bases agree with TRBD2. J gave up 3 bases and V 3 bases, and 8 bases lay outside the gene matches. Germline CDR1 reads MDHEN; CDR2 reads SYDVKM. The CDR3 is 17 amino acids. The CDR3 here is CASSFTPLAGGFYEQYF. The CDR3, as DNA: TGTGCCAGCAGTTTCACCCCACTAGCGGGAGGGTTCTACGAGCAGTACTTC.

The CDR3 DNA reads TGTGCCAGCAGTTACAGGACTGAAGCTTTCTTT. Translating gives CASSYRTEAFF. The J gene is TRBJ1-1, the V gene TRBV28, with a weak D call TRBD1 (5 bases). CDR1 and CDR2 from the germline V gene are MDHEN and SYDVKM. The CDR3 runs to 11 residues. With 4 bases removed from V and 5 bases from J, the gap between germline ends came to 5 bases.

The CDR3 coding sequence is TGTGCCAGCAGCTTACTCCCGCGGCGGAACACTGAAGCTTTCTTT. Amino acid sequence: CASSLLPRRNTEAFF. This rearrangement joins TRBV7-8 to TRBJ1-1; D is unresolved. V was trimmed by 2 bases and J by 1 base, leaving 11 bases between them. Germline V gene lookup returns CDR1 SGHVS and CDR2 FQNEAQ. The CDR3 has 15 amino acids.

This chain connects TRBV5-1 to TRBJ2-6; no clear D gene. V lost 0 bases and J 4 bases, leaving 11 bases between the germline ends. Germline V gene lookup returns CDR1 SGHRS and CDR2 YFSETQ. The CDR3 runs 16 residues. CDR3 in amino acids: CASSLEGGSGANVLTF. Here the CDR3 DNA reads TGCGCCAGCAGCTTGGAAGGCGGATCCGGGGCCAACGTCCTGACTTTC.

J is TRBJ2-7 and V is TRBV15, with 8 bases that match TRBD2. The germline CDR1 and CDR2 sequences are LNHNV and YYDKDF (reference sequence). This CDR3 is 15 amino acids long. V trimming: 0 bases; J trimming: 2 bases; junction bases outside the gene matches: 3. This CDR3 reads CATSREREGTYEQYF. The CDR3 region has the DNA TGTGCCACCAGCAGAGAACGGGAGGGAACCTACGAGCAGTACTTC.

The gene calls are TRBV27 and TRBJ2-6, with 7 bases matching TRBD2. The V gene end was trimmed by 7 bases and the J gene end by 2 bases; junction bases not matched to a gene: 5. Germline CDR1 reads MNHEY; CDR2 reads SMNVEV (reference sequence). This CDR3 has 15 amino acids. The CDR3 nucleotides read TGTGCCAGCACCTTGGGAGGGGCTGGGGCCAACGTCCTGACTTTC. It codes for CASTLGGAGANVLTF.

This clone has more than one count but fewer than ten. The chain recombines TRBV7-9 with TRBJ1-5; D may be TRBD1 (6 bases). Trimming cost V 3 bases and J 0 bases, with 9 bases left between them. The CDR3 loop spans 15 amino acids. Germline V gene sequence: CDR1 SEHNR, CDR2 FQNEAQ (reference sequence). The chain's CDR3 is CASSLGGASNQPQHF. DNA of the CDR3: TGTGCCAGCAGCTTGGGGGGGGCTAGCAATCAGCCCCAGCATTTT.

The chain links TRBV18 to TRBJ1-3, with D possibly TRBD1 on 5 matching bases. V was shortened by 3 bases and J by 0 bases, with 6 bases between the two germline ends. This CDR3 has 14 residues. Germline CDR1 reads KGHSH; CDR2 reads LQKENI. The CDR3 nucleotides read TGTGCCAGCTCACCGGGGGGCTCTGGAAACACCATATATTTT. Translated: CASSPGGSGNTIYF. Full variable domain (rest looked up from reference TRBV18 and TRBJ1-3): NAGVMQNPRHLVRRRGQEARLRCSPMKGHSHVYWYRQLPEEGLKFMVYLQKENIIDESGMPKERFSAEFPKEGPSILRIQQVVRGDSAAYFCASSPGGSGNTIYFGEGSWLTVV.

This clone was seen only once. The chain couples TRBV5-1 to TRBJ2-7, with 8 bases identical to TRBD1. V gave up 0 bases and J gave up 3 bases; unmatched junction bases: 2. Germline assignment: CDR1 SGHRS and CDR2 YFSETQ. CDR3 length: 14 residues. The chain's CDR3 is CASSLGQGNYEQYF. CDR3 DNA: TGCGCCAGCAGCTTGGGACAGGGGAACTACGAGCAGTACTTC.

This rearrangement joins TRBV14 to TRBJ1-6; a weak D match, TRBD1 (5 bases). Germline values: CDR1 SGHDN, CDR2 FVKESK. The CDR3 runs to 14 residues. With 1 base removed from V and 9 bases from J, the gap between germline ends came to 10 bases. Here the CDR3 reads CASSQVGGGSPLHF. The CDR3 DNA follows: TGTGCCAGCAGCCAAGTTGGGGGAGGTTCACCCCTCCACTTT.